What follows are 17 T cell receptor beta chains derived from one specimen sequenced in a study of cytomegalovirus exposure and HLA in healthy donors. Clones were read by immunoSEQ multiplex PCR, and TCRdb kept only the in-frame ones, dropping some. The repertoire holds over 200,000 clones, roughly 91% seen once, with 1.5% to 2.5% in the top ten. What was sequenced was PBMCs. These receptors were collected from a woman aged 18-29 years in good health and CMV-seropositive.

The J gene is TRBJ2-1, the V gene TRBV9; D is unclear. The germline V and J ends were trimmed by 0 bases and 0 bases, with 7 bases remaining between them. The CDR3 has 15 residues. The germline V gene has CDR1 SGDLS and CDR2 YYNGEE. CDR3 amino acids: CASSVVGSSYNEQFF. The CDR3, as DNA: TGTGCCAGCAGCGTAGTTGGTAGCTCCTACAATGAGCAGTTCTTC.

This clone was counted once. CDR3 DNA: TGCGCCAGCAGCTCAGGGGGAGTTCGGGAAAAACTGTTTTTT. It specifies CASSSGGVREKLFF. The chain employs TRBV5-1 and TRBJ1-4; 7 bases line up with TRBD1. Looked up from germline, CDR1 is SGHRS and CDR2 is YFSETQ. V trimming: 3 bases; J trimming: 8 bases; junction bases outside the gene matches: 7. CDR3 length: 14 amino acids.

V usage is TRBV4-1 and J usage is TRBJ2-7, with 7 bases fitting TRBD2. The CDR3 has 14 residues. Germline CDR1 MGHRA, CDR2 YSYEKL. After removal of 1 base from V and 6 bases from J, the junction contained 6 bases not matched to a gene. CDR3 residues: CASSQGSGEGEQYF. The CDR3 DNA reads TGCGCCAGCAGCCAAGGGTCGGGGGAGGGCGAGCAGTACTTC.

This clone has a single count. This rearrangement joins TRBV30 to TRBJ1-3, with 10 bases lining up with TRBD1. CDR1 is GTSNPN and CDR2 is SVGIG in the germline V gene (reference sequence). This CDR3 is 14 amino acids long. The trim removed 3 bases at V and 4 bases at J, leaving 3 bases unmatched. As DNA, the CDR3 is TGTGCCTGGAGGGGACAGGGGTCGGGAAACACCATATATTTT. This encodes CAWRGQGSGNTIYF. Supplemented by reference TRBV30 and TRBJ1-3, the full variable domain reads SQTIHQWPATLVQPVGSPLSLECTVEGTSNPNLYWYRQAAGRGLQLLFYSVGIGQISSEVPQNLSASRPQDRQFILSSKKLLLSDSGFYLCAWRGQGSGNTIYFGEGSWLTVV.

The chain uses TRBV28 and TRBJ1-5; D is ambiguous. Trimming pared 2 bases from V and 7 bases from J, leaving 12 bases between. The CDR3 has 14 residues. CDR1 and CDR2 (germline): MDHEN, SYDVKM. The CDR3 nucleotides read TGTGCCAGCAGTTTAGGCCAATTAACACAGCCCCAGCATTTT. This translates into CASSLGQLTQPQHF. The whole variable domain, remainder taken from reference TRBV28 and TRBJ1-5, is DVKVTQSSRYLVKRTGEKVFLECVQDMDHENMFWYRQDPGLGLRLIYFSYDVKMKEKGDIPEGYSVSREKKERFSLILESASTNQTSMYLCASSLGQLTQPQHFGDGTRLSIL.

The chain couples TRBV7-9 to TRBJ1-1; 9 nucleotides line up with TRBD1. After removal of 5 bases from V and 1 base from J, the junction contained 5 bases not matched to a gene. The germline gives CDR1 SEHNR, CDR2 FQNEAQ (reference sequence). This CDR3 spans 15 amino acids. The CDR3 loop is CASSKNRGRNTEAFF. CDR3 nucleotides: TGTGCCAGCAGCAAGAACAGGGGGCGGAACACTGAAGCTTTCTTT.

Ten or more counts support this clone. The J gene is TRBJ1-2, the V gene TRBV5-1, with 7 bases fitting TRBD1. The CDR3 spans 15 residues. Trimming at V came to 7 bases and at J to 5 bases, leaving 14 bases not matched to a gene. Germline V gene sequence: CDR1 SGHRS, CDR2 YFSETQ. The CDR3 region has the DNA TGCGCCAGCTCCACACAAACAGGGGCATCATATGGCTACACCTTC. Its protein product is CASSTQTGASYGYTF. The full variable domain, completed using reference TRBV5-1 and TRBJ1-2, is KAGVTQTPRYLIKTRGQQVTLSCSPISGHRSVSWYQQTPGQGLQFLFEYFSETQRNKGNFPGRFSGRQFSNSRSEMNVSTLELGDSALYLCASSTQTGASYGYTFGSGTRLTVV.

This clone is a singleton in its sample. CDR3: CASSPMLESHYEQYF. The CDR3, as DNA: TGTGCCAGCAGCCCCATGCTAGAATCCCACTACGAGCAGTACTTC. The chain joins TRBV5-4 to TRBJ2-7, with D unresolved. CDR3 size: 15 residues. Trimming took 4 bases from V and 3 from J, leaving 17 bases between them. Germline V lookup: CDR1 SGHNT, CDR2 YYREEE (reference sequence).

The chain joins TRBV12-5 to TRBJ2-5, with D possibly being TRBD1 (6 bases). The CDR3 contains 14 residues. The V and J ends lost 7 bases and 1 base respectively, with 13 bases between them. Germline CDR1 LGHNT, CDR2 FRNRAP. The CDR3 reads CASDSGQTQETQYF. In nucleotides, the CDR3 is TGTGCTAGTGACTCCGGACAGACCCAAGAGACCCAGTACTTC.

The genes are TRBV18 and TRBJ1-3; tentatively, D is TRBD1 (5 bases). Looked up from germline, CDR1 is KGHSH and CDR2 is LQKENI. Between the trimmed V and J ends, which lost 6 bases and 0 bases, there was a span of 18 bases. The CDR3 extends over 17 amino acids. CDR3 sequence: CASSRGTGDSSGNTIYF. The CDR3 DNA follows: TGTGCCAGCTCCCGCGGGACGGGAGATTCCTCTGGAAACACCATATATTTT.

This rearrangement joins TRBV19 to TRBJ1-2, with D hard to call. The CDR3 runs 15 residues. CDR1 is LNHDA and CDR2 is SQIVND in the germline V gene (reference sequence). V was shortened by 3 bases and J by 0 bases, with 11 bases between the two germline ends. The CDR3 spells CASSIQETANYGYTF. The CDR3 DNA sequence: TGTGCCAGTAGTATTCAAGAAACAGCTAACTATGGCTACACCTTC.

The chain is built from TRBV21-1 and TRBJ1-5; TRBD1, the table's D call, was not compared with the DNA. TRBV21-1 is deemed a pseudogene. The CDR3 totals 15 residues. CDR3 in DNA: TGTGCCAGCAGCGTTTGTGACAGAGGCAATCAGCCCCAGCATTTT. Protein product: CASSVCDRGNQPQHF.

This chain connects TRBV2 to TRBJ2-3; 8 positions agree with TRBD2. The CDR3 runs 17 residues. Trimming at V came to 4 bases and at J to 1 base, leaving 10 bases not matched to a gene. The germline V gene has CDR1 SNHLY and CDR2 FYNNEI. CDR3 sequence reads: CASSGAGGGGGTDTQYF. DNA of the CDR3: TGTGCCAGCAGTGGGGCCGGGGGGGGTGGGGGCACAGATACGCAGTATTTT. Supplemented by reference TRBV2 and TRBJ2-3, the full variable domain reads EPEVTQTPSHQVTQMGQEVILRCVPISNHLYFYWYRQILGQKVEFLVSFYNNEISEKSEIFDDQFSVERPDGSNFTLKIRSTKLEDSAMYFCASSGAGGGGGTDTQYFGPGTRLTVL.

This clone was observed a single time. The chain employs TRBV29-1 and TRBJ2-1; 10 bases line up with TRBD2. The junction had 7 bases not matched to a gene; V was cut back by 0 bases and J by 8 bases. This CDR3 spans 15 amino acids. Germline V CDR1 and CDR2: SQVTM, ANQGSEA. The chain's CDR3 is CSVEDTLAGVYEQFF. The CDR3 DNA reads TGCAGCGTTGAAGATACCCTAGCGGGAGTATATGAGCAGTTCTTC.

Points on this clone: This sample includes further DNA sequences coding for the same CDR3. V is TRBV28 and J is TRBJ2-7; 8 bases are a match to TRBD1. J was trimmed by 6 bases and V by 5 bases; bases with no gene match: 0. The CDR3 is 11 residues long. Germline CDR1 is MDHEN and CDR2 is SYDVKM. CDR3 sequence: CASSTGGEQYF. The CDR3, as DNA: TGTGCCAGCAGTACAGGGGGCGAGCAGTACTTC.

The V call is TRBV2, the J call TRBJ2-5; 8 nucleotides line up with TRBD1. The CDR3 has 13 residues. Germline CDR1 is SNHLY and CDR2 is FYNNEI. V lost 7 bases to trimming and J lost 5 bases; unmatched junction nucleotides: 6. CDR3 sequence reads: CASKGRGLETQYF. CDR3 bases: TGTGCCAGCAAGGGCAGGGGGCTGGAGACCCAGTACTTC.

This rearrangement joins TRBV9 to TRBJ2-7; tentatively, D is TRBD2 (5 bases). The CDR3 has 17 amino acids. Trimming pared 3 bases from V and 0 bases from J, leaving 19 bases between. The germline V gene encodes CDR1 SGDLS and CDR2 YYNGEE. The CDR3 loop reads CASSGGSLSGSSYEQYF. The DNA of the CDR3 is TGTGCCAGCAGCGGAGGGTCCCTAAGCGGAAGCTCCTACGAGCAGTACTTC. The entire variable domain, with the rest obtained from reference TRBV9 and TRBJ2-7, is as follows: DSGVTQTPKHLITATGQRVTLRCSPRSGDLSVYWYQQSLDQGLQFLIQYYNGEERAKGNILERFSAQQFPDLHSELNLSSLELGDSALYFCASSGGSLSGSSYEQYFGPGTRLTVT.